This T cell receptor beta chain comes out of a study of shared clonotypes between healthy human individuals. Whole-study findings and limits: Generation probabilities of non-shared clonotypes were lower (relative to those shared by all four donors).

As processed by the authors: Filtering was not the same, since immunoSEQ gave junction-only sequences without quality scores. Sequencing used immunoSEQ multiplex PCR; TCRdb keeps in-frame clones, though not all of them. Clone size and the V and J calls come from that table; the DNA yielded D and trimming. The top ten hold 1.5% to 2% of the sample, which has over 2,000,000 clones, 93% seen once. As concerns this clone: Its antigen remains unknown. The same CDR3 is also encoded by other DNA sequences in this sample.

Terminally differentiated effector memory CD45RA+ cells were excluded from the naive CD8 cells, which were CD45RO-negative and positively selected for CCR7. The donors were all Caucasian adults (living in Nashville, Tennessee). The sequence was obtained from a man younger than 30 in good health. Some clones in this sample may be carry-over from other donors' samples. Sequenced sample: naive CD8+ T cells from PBMCs.

The CDR3 region is CASSDRTGSYEQYF. DNA of the CDR3: TGTGCCAGCAGCGACCGGACAGGGAGCTACGAGCAGTACTTC. This sequence joins TRBV27 and TRBJ2-7, with 8 bases lining up with TRBD1. The CDR3 consists of 14 residues. The V and J ends lost 6 bases and 3 bases, in that order; junction bases with no gene match: 7. Germline assignment: CDR1 MNHEY and CDR2 SMNVEV (reference sequence).